This T cell receptor (beta chain) was recovered during a study of memory CD4+ T cells and cytomegalovirus serostatus. Across the study: Donors were healthy Belgian adults, under ten CMV seropositive and about 24 seronegative.

Looked up from germline, CDR1 is MNHNY and CDR2 is SVGAGI (reference sequence). With V trimmed by 7 bases and J by 2 bases, 7 bases remained unmatched. The CDR3 sequence is 15 residues long. Single viable CD3+CD4+CD8-CD45RO+ cells were sorted as the memory CD4+ T cells. Donors' CMV status reflects serum IgG against pp150, pp28, p38, p52. About this clone itself: The antigen is undetermined.

Whole-study results and caveats: A US-trained random forest predicted CMV serostatus with median AUC around 0.93. 67 of 164 known CMV-associated TCRbeta sequences appeared in CD4+ memory.

Method: immunoSEQ multiplex PCR; TCRdb's copy keeps in-frame clones and lacks some. The table has fewer than 35,000 clones, about 80% seen once. The sequencing input was memory CD4+ T cells from blood. The rearrangement links TRBV6-6 to TRBJ1-2; the match to TRBD1 covers 10 bases. This clonotype was obtained from an adult in good health and CMV-seronegative. The CDR3 DNA is TGTGCCAGCAACCGTGGACAGGGGGTAAACTATGGCTACACCTTC. This codes for CASNRGQGVNYGYTF.